The rows below give T cell receptor beta chains drawn from one sample of a study of T cells in Graves' hyperthyroidism and ophthalmopathy. One entry per CDR3 protein, called by TCRdb with MiXCR from the multiplex PCR reads. Of 690,000 or so distinct CDR3 sequences in the sample, around 20% were seen once. Sequenced material: blood. Receptors originate from a woman aged 50 to 60 with Graves' hyperthyroidism that later progressed to Graves' ophthalmopathy. Both conserved end residues are part of each CDR3. The D gene is left open where the match is weak. The size field is filled for only some rows; it gives once, few, many or a size class.

length	size	V	J	D	DNA	CDR3
18	few	TRBV20-1	TRBJ2-3	TRBD2	TGCAGTGCTAGAGATTGGGCCCGAGCGGGGGGGCCGGAAGATACGCAGTATTTT	CSARDWARAGGPEDTQYF
12	-	TRBV7-8	TRBJ2-5	-	TGTGCCAGCAGCTCACTACAGGGAAATCAGTACTTC	CASSSLQGNQYF
16	many	TRBV7-8	TRBJ2-7	TRBD1	TGTGCCAGCAGCACGTGGTGGGGACAGGGCTCCTACGAGCAGTACTTC	CASSTWWGQGSYEQYF
19	-	TRBV20-1	TRBJ2-7	TRBD2	TGCAGTGCTAGAGATCCTAGGACTAGCGGGGGGGCTAGCTCCTACGAGCAGTACTTC	CSARDPRTSGGASSYEQYF
15	few	TRBV7-9	TRBJ2-3	TRBD1	TGTGCCAGCAGCTTTGGCAGGGGGCGAGGAGATACGCAGTATTTT	CASSFGRGRGDTQYF
14	-	TRBV7-9	TRBJ1-2	TRBD1	TGTGCCAGCAGCTTATTCGACAGGGGGGATGGCTACACCTTC	CASSLFDRGDGYTF
16	many	TRBV28	TRBJ2-5	-	TGTGCCAGCAGCCCGACCCAGGAGGGGCTCGGGGAGACCCAGTACTTC	CASSPTQEGLGETQYF
15	-	TRBV5-1	TRBJ2-3	TRBD1	TGCGCCAGCAGCCCGAATGGACAGGGGGCAGATACGCAGTATTTT	CASSPNGQGADTQYF
16	-	TRBV3-1	TRBJ2-3	-	TGTGCCAGCAGCCAAAACGGGGGCTCAGAGAGGGGTACGCAGTATTTT	CASSQNGGSERGTQYF
13	-	TRBV2	TRBJ1-3	-	TGTGCCAGCATAGGGGCTGAGCGGAACACCATATATTTT	CASIGAERNTIYF
12	-	TRBV6-1	TRBJ1-2	-	TGTGCCAGCAGTAAGGGACGCTATGGCTACACCTTC	CASSKGRYGYTF
14	many	TRBV12-3/TRBV12-4	TRBJ1-2	TRBD1	TGTGCCAGCAGTTGGGGTAGGGACAGGGAGCGCTACACCTTC	CASSWGRDRERYTF
17	-	TRBV27	TRBJ2-3	TRBD1	TGTGCCAGCAGCTTAACAACCGGGACAGGGGGTACCGATACGCAGTATTTT	CASSLTTGTGGTDTQYF
12	many	TRBV18	TRBJ2-1	-	TGTGCCAGCTCACCAAGCCAGGATGAGCAGTTCTTC	CASSPSQDEQFF
16	many	TRBV13	TRBJ2-3	TRBD1	TGTGCCAGCAGCTTGTCGCCGACAGGGGAGACAGATACGCAGTATTTT	CASSLSPTGETDTQYF
13	few	TRBV6-1	TRBJ1-5	-	TGTGCCAGCGGGAGAGCCAGCAATCAGCCCCAGCATTTT	CASGRASNQPQHF
15	few	TRBV27	TRBJ1-5	TRBD1	TGTGCCAGCAGCAAGGGGGCCCGGGCTGATCAGCCCCAGCATTTT	CASSKGARADQPQHF
16	many	TRBV18	TRBJ2-7	-	TGTGCCAGCTCACCAGTGGGCGGGGGCCTCTCCTACGAGCAGTACTTC	CASSPVGGGLSYEQYF
15	-	TRBV4-1	TRBJ1-1	-	TGCGCCAGCAGCCAAGTCGAAGGGCGAGACACTGAAGCTTTCTTT	CASSQVEGRDTEAFF
14	many	TRBV7-3	TRBJ2-3	-	TGTGCCAGCAGCTTATCGCTAGCCGCAGATACGCAGTATTTT	CASSLSLAADTQYF
14	-	TRBV5-1	TRBJ2-5	-	TGCGCCAGCAGCTTGACGACGGTTCAAGAGACCCAGTACTTC	CASSLTTVQETQYF
13	many	TRBV7-6	TRBJ2-2	TRBD2	TGTGCCGGCGGGGGGGAGAACACCGGGGAGCTGTTTTTT	CAGGGENTGELFF
13	-	TRBV2	TRBJ1-4	-	TGTGCCAGCAGAGGGCAGGGCCTAGAAAAACTGTTTTTT	CASRGQGLEKLFF
15	few	TRBV4-1	TRBJ1-1	-	TGCGCCAGCAGCCCGCCGGGGCGAAGGGACACTGAAGCTTTCTTT	CASSPPGRRDTEAFF
15	-	TRBV5-4	TRBJ1-2	TRBD1	TGTGCCAGCAGCTTGGCGGGGACAGGGGGCTTTGGCTACACCTTC	CASSLAGTGGFGYTF
11	many	TRBV3-1	TRBJ2-7	-	TGTGCCAGCAGCCAAGCCGCGGAGCAGTACTTC	CASSQAAEQYF
13	many	TRBV3-1	TRBJ1-1	TRBD1	TGTGCCAGCAACCAGGGGGGCAACACTGAAGCTTTCTTT	CASNQGGNTEAFF
14	many	TRBV11-2	TRBJ1-1	TRBD1	TGTGCCAGCAGCTTGATGACAGGGGGGACTGAAGCTTTCTTT	CASSLMTGGTEAFF
14	many	TRBV9	TRBJ1-2	TRBD1	TGTGCCAGCAGAAGAAGAGGGACAGGCTCTGGCTACACCTTC	CASRRRGTGSGYTF
18	-	TRBV12-3/TRBV12-4	TRBJ2-5	TRBD2	TGTGCCAGCAGTTTAGGGCTAGCGGGGGGGTCTACATCGGAGACCCAGTACTTC	CASSLGLAGGSTSETQYF
15	many	TRBV11-2	TRBJ2-3	TRBD2	TGTGCCAGCAGCGGATCAACGGTAGCGGGGTACACGGAGTATTTT	CASSGSTVAGYTEYF
16	many	TRBV12-3/TRBV12-4	TRBJ1-4	-	TGTGCCAGCAGTTCCCGGTTTTGGCGGGGGGGTGAAAAACTGTTTTTT	CASSSRFWRGGEKLFF
15	-	TRBV27	TRBJ1-4	TRBD1	TGTGCCAGCGGGATTACCGGGACAGGGGGCGAAAAACTGTTTTTT	CASGITGTGGEKLFF
14	many	TRBV2	TRBJ2-3	-	TGTGCCAGCAGTAGGACAGCTAGCACAGATACGCAGTATTTT	CASSRTASTDTQYF
14	-	TRBV5-1	TRBJ2-3	-	TGCGCCAGCAGCTTGGATCGGGGGCGAGGTACGCAGTATTTT	CASSLDRGRGTQYF
18	many	TRBV28	TRBJ2-1	TRBD2	TGTGCCAGCAGCGGCCGGGGACTAGCGGGGGGATGGGGGGATGAGCAGTTCTTC	CASSGRGLAGGWGDEQFF
15	few	TRBV7-9	TRBJ1-6	-	TGTGCCAGCAGCTTATTGGGACGCCTTAATTCACCCCTCCACTTT	CASSLLGRLNSPLHF
12	-	TRBV11-2	TRBJ1-1	-	TGTGCCAGCAGTTTAGCTCGCACTGAAGCTTTCTTT	CASSLARTEAFF
13	-	TRBV5-4	TRBJ2-1	-	TGTGCCAGCAGCCTGGATTTGACAGTGTGGCAGTTCTTC	CASSLDLTVWQFF
13	many	TRBV12-3/TRBV12-4	TRBJ1-2	-	TGTGCCAGCACCGCTTCGCTAGGGGTTGGCTACACCTTC	CASTASLGVGYTF
13	-	TRBV19	TRBJ1-5	-	TGTGCCAGTAGAGTAATCAGGGATCAGCCCCAGCATTTT	CASRVIRDQPQHF
13	few	TRBV30	TRBJ2-7	TRBD2	TGTGCCTGGAGGGCTAGCGGCCCCTACGAGCAGTACTTC	CAWRASGPYEQYF
15	many	TRBV3-1	TRBJ2-7	TRBD1	TGTGCCAGCAGCCAAGGGCACAGGGGGCTTTACGAGCAGTACTTC	CASSQGHRGLYEQYF
14	many	TRBV6-5	TRBJ1-1	-	TGTGCCAGCAGTTACCCCGACGGGAACACTGAAGCTTTCTTT	CASSYPDGNTEAFF
17	few	TRBV6-1	TRBJ2-2	TRBD1	TGTGCCAGCAGTCTAAGCCACGGACAGGGGAACACCGGGGAGCTGTTTTTT	CASSLSHGQGNTGELFF
16	few	TRBV6-1	TRBJ2-7	-	TGTGCCAGCAGTAGAGCCGGGACCGAATTCTCCTACGAGCAGTACTTC	CASSRAGTEFSYEQYF
15	many	TRBV3-1	TRBJ1-1	TRBD1	TGTGCCAGCAGCTCACTGACAGGGGTCAACACTGAAGCTTTCTTT	CASSSLTGVNTEAFF
16	-	TRBV20-1	TRBJ1-5	TRBD1	TGCAGTGCTGGGGAGACAGGGGGCGGAGACAATCAGCCCCAGCATTTT	CSAGETGGGDNQPQHF
19	few	TRBV5-6	TRBJ1-2	TRBD1	TGTGCCAGCAGCCCAAGTACCCCGGGACAGGGGTGGGAGGACTATGGCTACACCTTC	CASSPSTPGQGWEDYGYTF
12	many	TRBV11-2	TRBJ2-7	-	TGTGCCAGCAGCTCTCAGGGGATCGAGCAGTACTTC	CASSSQGIEQYF
12	-	TRBV29-1	TRBJ2-2	-	TGCAGCGCTCCGGACTTTACCGGGGAGCTGTTTTTT	CSAPDFTGELFF